This T cell receptor (beta chain) was sequenced during a study of blood T cells in healthy people across ages. Through a sample-barcoded 5' primer and a J-beta primer mix, a second PCR was run for roughly 6 to 12 cycles. Via MiXCR, TCRdb re-called the 5' RACE reads, giving one row per CDR3 protein. This sample yields around 1,000,000 distinct CDR3 sequences, of which 25% are seen a single time; 0.75% belongs to the top ten. Germline CDR1 SGHTA, CDR2 FQGTGA. J lost 4 bases, V lost 2 bases, and 9 bases had no gene match. The CDR3 is 16 residues long. The same specimen was also included in a second study, on T cells of mothers and their children. That report adds: Related and unrelated pairs show similar thymic shaping of TCR recombination output.

The TCR comes from a girl aged 2 to 9 in good health. What was sequenced was blood. V is TRBV7-3 and J is TRBJ1-2, with 8 positions matching TRBD1. CDR3 in amino acids: CASSLGGTGEVYGYTF. CDR3 DNA: TGTGCCAGCAGCTTAGGCGGGACAGGAGAAGTCTATGGCTACACCTTC. The full variable domain, its missing parts supplied by reference TRBV7-3 and TRBJ1-2, is GAGVSQTPSNKVTEKGKYVELRCDPISGHTALYWYRQSLGQGPEFLIYFQGTGAADDSGLPNDRFFAVRPEGSVSTLKIQRTERGDSAVYLCASSLGGTGEVYGYTFGSGTRLTVV.